A single sample is the source of the 17 T cell receptor beta chains below, sequenced in a study of cytomegalovirus exposure and HLA in healthy donors. The PCR employed 60 Vbeta primers together with 13 Jbeta primers. Profiled with immunoSEQ multiplex PCR; TCRdb holds only in-frame clones, not every one. Altogether 70,000 or so clones are present, about 73% being singletons, with the ten largest covering approximately 11%. The sequencing sample was made of PBMCs. All receptors derive from a young woman in good health and CMV-seronegative.

The chain carries TRBV4-3 and TRBJ2-2; D is possibly TRBD1 (7 bases). Germline V gene data show CDR1 as LGHNA and CDR2 as YSLEER. V was shortened by 0 bases and J by 8 bases, with 16 bases between the two germline ends. This CDR3 has 16 amino acids. The CDR3 nucleotides read TGCGCCAGCAGCCAAGAGGAGGGGGCTCGTGGGGGGGAGCTGTTTTTT. It translates to CASSQEEGARGGELFF.

The CDR3 spells CASKDHRETQYF. The DNA of the CDR3 is TGTGCCAGCAAAGACCACAGGGAGACCCAGTACTTC. This sequence joins TRBV2 and TRBJ2-5; D perhaps matches TRBD1 (5 bases). Germline CDR1 is SNHLY and CDR2 is FYNNEI. The V and J ends lost 7 bases and 5 bases respectively, with 11 bases between them. The CDR3 is made up of 12 amino acids.

This clone was seen a few times. V gene TRBV5-6 combines with J gene TRBJ2-6, with TRBD2 as a possible D gene (7 bases). This CDR3 contains 16 residues. Germline-derived CDR1 and CDR2 are SGHDT and YYEEEE. Trimming shortened V by 2 bases and J by 4 bases, and 13 bases separated the two germline ends. CDR3 sequence reads: CASSFGGAPGANVLTF. The DNA of the CDR3 is TGTGCCAGCAGCTTTGGGGGGGCCCCGGGGGCCAACGTCCTGACTTTC.

The sample holds one count of this clone. V is TRBV5-1 and J is TRBJ2-3; D perhaps matches TRBD2 (7 bases). CDR1 is SGHRS and CDR2 is YFSETQ in the germline V gene. This CDR3 contains 14 residues. Trimming pared 8 bases from V and 2 bases from J, leaving 15 bases between. The CDR3 loop reads CASLGGANTDTQYF. DNA for the CDR3: TGCGCCAGTCTTGGGGGGGCCAACACAGATACGCAGTATTTT.

The rearrangement uses TRBV2 and TRBJ2-7, with 12 bases aligning to TRBD2. The CDR3 totals 13 residues. The junction had 0 bases not matched to a gene; V was cut back by 6 bases and J by 3 bases. Germline V gives CDR1 SNHLY, CDR2 FYNNEI. The DNA of the CDR3 is TGTGCCAGCAGGACTAGCGGGGGCTACGAGCAGTACTTC. This encodes CASRTSGGYEQYF.

This clone was found a few times. This chain connects TRBV6-1 to TRBJ2-7; 10 positions match TRBD1. Germline V CDR1 and CDR2: MNHNS, SASEGT. The CDR3 is 15 residues long. The ends lost 1 base at V and 4 bases at J; junction bases unmatched: 4. CDR3 in DNA: TGTGCCAGCAGTGAAGGACAGGGGGCGTTTTACGAGCAGTACTTC. Protein: CASSEGQGAFYEQYF.

A single count supports this clone. CDR3 nucleotides: TGTGCCAGCAGTGCGATGGGGCAGGTCTCCTACGAGCAGTACTTC. Its protein product is CASSAMGQVSYEQYF. The chain links TRBV25-1 to TRBJ2-7; a possible D gene is TRBD1 (5 bases). V shed 4 bases and J shed 0 bases, with 13 bases lying between them. Germline V lookup: CDR1 MGHDK, CDR2 SYGVNS. The CDR3 loop spans 15 amino acids.

The chain uses TRBV5-4 and TRBJ2-3; 11 bases align to TRBD1. This CDR3 region has 15 residues. CDR1 is SGHNT, CDR2 YYREEE, per germline (reference sequence). V gave up 4 bases and J gave up 10 bases; unmatched junction bases: 11. Written as DNA, the CDR3 is TGTGCCAGCAGCATCCGGGACAGGGGGTATCAAGCGCAGTATTTT. Amino acids: CASSIRDRGYQAQYF.

The chain couples TRBV27 to TRBJ2-1, with D perhaps TRBD2 (7 bases). Germline CDR1 and CDR2: MNHEY and SMNVEV (reference sequence). V was cut by 7 bases and J by 2 bases, with 15 bases left in between. This CDR3 has 15 residues. The CDR3 protein is CASKRGGGPYNEQFF. CDR3 DNA: TGTGCCAGCAAGCGTGGGGGGGGGCCCTACAATGAGCAGTTCTTC.

V usage is TRBV14 and J usage is TRBJ1-1; 7 bases map to TRBD1. Germline trimming cut 2 bases from V and 1 base from J; bases unmatched to any gene: 4. Germline loops: CDR1 SGHDN, CDR2 FVKESK. The CDR3 extends over 15 amino acids. DNA of the CDR3: TGTGCCAGCAGCCAATACAGGGGCCGGAACACTGAAGCTTTCTTT. It specifies CASSQYRGRNTEAFF.

V usage is TRBV5-3 and J usage is TRBJ1-1; 8 nucleotides line up with TRBD1. TRBV5-3 is given ORF status, its function remaining uncertain. This CDR3 is built from 16 residues. With V trimmed by 8 bases and J by 2 bases, 14 bases remained unmatched. CDR3 in DNA: TGTGCCAGGACTTTTGGGACAGGACCTCCAAACACTGAAGCTTTCTTT. Residues: CARTFGTGPPNTEAFF.

The V gene is TRBV4-2, the J gene TRBJ2-7; 13 bases fit TRBD2. Germline assignment: CDR1 LGHNA and CDR2 YNFKEQ. The trim removed 3 bases at V and 5 bases at J, leaving 4 bases unmatched. CDR3 length: 15 amino acids. CDR3: CASSQTSGGPHEQYF. The CDR3 DNA is TGTGCCAGCAGCCAGACTAGCGGGGGGCCCCACGAGCAGTACTTC.

The rearrangement joins TRBV7-2 to TRBJ2-1; 10 nucleotides match TRBD2. V shed 6 bases, J shed 6 bases, and the junction held 11 bases outside the gene matches. Germline CDR1 SGHTA, CDR2 FQGNSA. This CDR3 is built from 16 residues. In nucleotides, the CDR3 is TGTGCCAGCAGTTCTCCCGAGCGGGGGGGCCGCAATGAGCAGTTCTTC. As protein: CASSSPERGGRNEQFF.

The V and J genes are TRBV11-1 and TRBJ2-3, with D possibly being TRBD1 (5 bases). With 5 bases removed from V and 3 bases from J, the gap between germline ends came to 12 bases. This CDR3 is 14 amino acids long. In germline, CDR1 is SGHAT, CDR2 FQDESV (reference sequence). The CDR3 here is CASSTTVGTDTQYF. The CDR3 bases are TGTGCCAGCAGCACGACAGTGGGAACAGATACGCAGTATTTT.

The gene calls are TRBV4-1 and TRBJ2-7; tentatively, D is TRBD2 (6 bases). From germline, CDR1 is MGHRA and CDR2 YSYEKL. Deletions cut 2 bases from V and 2 bases from J, with 7 bases between. This CDR3 comprises 13 residues. The CDR3 protein is CASSQWGAYEQYF. The CDR3 nucleotides are TGCGCCAGCAGCCAATGGGGGGCCTACGAGCAGTACTTC.

The genes are TRBV5-8 and TRBJ2-7; TRBD1 agrees at 9 bases. The CDR3 contains 14 residues. The junction had 7 bases not matched to a gene; V was cut back by 9 bases and J by 0 bases. CDR1 and CDR2 from the germline V gene are SGHTS and YDEGEE. Here the CDR3 reads CANRRDRVSYEQYF. The CDR3 DNA follows: TGTGCCAACCGCCGGGACAGGGTCTCCTACGAGCAGTACTTC.

The DNA of the CDR3 is TGTGCCAGCTCGCCAGACAGGGCTAATAACTATGGCTACACCTTC. This translates into CASSPDRANNYGYTF. This chain uses TRBV18 with TRBJ1-2, with 7 bases identical to TRBD1. The CDR3 has 15 residues. The V segment lost 6 bases and the J segment 1 base; nucleotides outside the gene matches: 8. Germline loops: CDR1 KGHSH, CDR2 LQKENI.